This T cell receptor (beta chain) is drawn from a study of control samples from healthy donors and cancer patients. Sequencing was performed with immunoSEQ multiplex PCR; in TCRdb, only in-frame clones are kept and a portion is missing. The top ten clones hold less than 6% of a sample with around 64,000 clones, approximately 89% of them seen once. This clone appeared a single time. This TCR came from a man aged 55 to 70 with colorectal cancer. Material: PBMCs.

This CDR3 reads CASSLEFFMTAGNTIYF. In DNA, the CDR3 is TGTGCCAGCAGCTTAGAATTCTTTATGACAGCCGGAAACACCATATATTTT. The chain carries TRBV7-2 and TRBJ1-3; a possible D gene is TRBD1 (5 bases). The germline V gene has CDR1 SGHTA and CDR2 FQGNSA. V dropped 1 base and J dropped 4 bases, with 17 bases sitting between them. The CDR3 runs to 17 residues.